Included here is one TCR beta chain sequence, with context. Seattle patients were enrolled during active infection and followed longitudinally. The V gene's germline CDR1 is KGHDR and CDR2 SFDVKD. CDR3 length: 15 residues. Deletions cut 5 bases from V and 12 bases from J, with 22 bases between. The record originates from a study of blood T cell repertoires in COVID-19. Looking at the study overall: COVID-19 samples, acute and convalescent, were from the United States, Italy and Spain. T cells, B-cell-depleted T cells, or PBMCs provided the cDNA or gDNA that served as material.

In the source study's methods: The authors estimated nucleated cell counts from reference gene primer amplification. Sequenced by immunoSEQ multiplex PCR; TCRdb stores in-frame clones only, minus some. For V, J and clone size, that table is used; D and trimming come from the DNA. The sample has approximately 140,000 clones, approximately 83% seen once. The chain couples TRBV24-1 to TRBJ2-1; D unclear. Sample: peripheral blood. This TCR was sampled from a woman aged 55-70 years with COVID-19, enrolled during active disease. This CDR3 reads CATSVVRYYNEVQFF. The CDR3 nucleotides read TGTGCCACCAGTGTAGTCCGGTATTACAATGAGGTGCAGTTCTTC.